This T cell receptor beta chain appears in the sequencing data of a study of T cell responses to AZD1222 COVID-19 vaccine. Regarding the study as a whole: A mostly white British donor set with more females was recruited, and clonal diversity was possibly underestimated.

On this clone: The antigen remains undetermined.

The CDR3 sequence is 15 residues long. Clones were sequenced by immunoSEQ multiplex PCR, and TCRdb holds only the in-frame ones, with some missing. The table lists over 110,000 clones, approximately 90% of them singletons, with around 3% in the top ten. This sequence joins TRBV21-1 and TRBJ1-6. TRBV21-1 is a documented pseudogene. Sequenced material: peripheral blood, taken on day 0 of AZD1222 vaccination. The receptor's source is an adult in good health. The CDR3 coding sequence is TGTGCCAGCTTCCCGAACGCTGGCTATAATTCACCCCTCCACTTT. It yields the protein CASFPNAGYNSPLHF.